This T cell receptor beta chain is drawn from a study of a mutant IDH1 vaccine in newly diagnosed glioma. In the study overall: Treated patients showed a male proportion of around 62%, a female proportion of 37.5%, and a mean age of about 44 years. Former treatment meant radiotherapy, temozolomide, or both; the majority had gotten both. General observations from the study: Apparently, pseudoprogression bore no relation to changes among the top peripheral T cell clonotypes. The vaccine induced immune responses, and these occurred in over 90% of patients.

Germline V CDR1 and CDR2: SQVTM, ANQGSEA. Trimming left V 4 bases short and J 1 base short, with 10 bases between. The CDR3 is 13 residues long. The repertoire was sequenced with immunoSEQ multiplex PCR; TCRdb's copy has only in-frame clones and lacks some. The table has about 88,000 clones, roughly 87% seen once. Time point meaning: baseline, week 1 (first vaccination visit). Sample treatment: pre-vaccination baseline after standard-of-care therapy. Only a few counts were recorded for this clone. Its antigen is as yet unknown. The sequences come from PBMCs, collected from a glioma patient treated with radiotherapy, temozolomide or both. The clonotype comes from a middle-aged man with glioma. Some clones in this sample may be carry-over from other donors' samples. The genes are TRBV29-1 and TRBJ1-1; maybe TRBD1 (6 bases). In DNA form, the CDR3 reads TGCAGCGTTGCGGGACATCCGAACACTGAAGCTTTCTTT. It specifies CSVAGHPNTEAFF.